This T cell receptor beta chain was identified in a study of patients and donors after allogeneic stem cell transplantation. One entry per CDR3 protein, called by TCRdb with MiXCR from the RT-PCR reads. Here the sample spans about 230,000 distinct CDR3 sequences, over 12% being singletons. This clonotype was counted at least ten times. Germline values: CDR1 SEHNR, CDR2 FQNEAQ (reference sequence). The trim removed 6 bases at V and 2 bases at J, leaving 6 bases unmatched. The CDR3 length is 15 residues. Sequencing input: blood, either unsorted or a sorted T cell fraction (not recorded which). The origin of this receptor is a human donor who was either an allogeneic HSCT recipient or a stem cell or donor lymphocyte infusion donor (not recorded which). It is not recorded whose cells these are; they may come from a transplant donor. The V call is TRBV7-9, the J call TRBJ1-4; 7 bases map to TRBD1. The CDR3 DNA reads as TGTGCCAGCAGTAGACAGGGCCATACTAATGAAAAACTGTTTTTT. It is translated as CASSRQGHTNEKLFF.